This T cell receptor beta chain comes out of a study of cytomegalovirus exposure and HLA in healthy donors. The PCR was carried out with 60 Vbeta primers and 13 Jbeta primers. The assay was immunoSEQ multiplex PCR, and TCRdb's table has in-frame clones only and misses some. Here the sample table reports around 65,000 clones. V gave up 2 bases and J gave up 3 bases; unmatched junction bases: 10. The CDR3 covers 17 residues. Germline CDR1 reads MNHEY; CDR2 reads SMNVEV (reference sequence). This TCR was recovered from a boy younger than 18 in good health and CMV-seronegative. V usage is TRBV27 and J usage is TRBJ2-1; 7 positions match TRBD2. Sequenced: PBMCs. The CDR3 loop reads CASSLKEVLADYNEQFF. The DNA of the CDR3 is TGTGCCAGCAGTTTAAAAGAGGTGCTAGCGGACTACAATGAGCAGTTCTTC.